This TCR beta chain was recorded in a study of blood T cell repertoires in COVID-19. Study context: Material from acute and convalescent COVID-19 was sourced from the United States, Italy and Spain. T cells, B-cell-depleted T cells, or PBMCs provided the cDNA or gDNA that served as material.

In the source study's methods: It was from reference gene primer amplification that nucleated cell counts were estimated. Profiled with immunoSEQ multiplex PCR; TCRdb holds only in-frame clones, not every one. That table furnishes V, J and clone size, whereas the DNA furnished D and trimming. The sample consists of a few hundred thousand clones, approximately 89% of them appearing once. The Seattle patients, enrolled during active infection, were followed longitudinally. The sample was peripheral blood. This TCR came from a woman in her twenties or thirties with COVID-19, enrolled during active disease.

The CDR3 protein is CASSVVLNTGELFF. CDR3 DNA sequence: TGTGCCAGCAGCGTAGTTCTGAACACCGGGGAGCTGTTTTTT. The V and J genes are TRBV9 and TRBJ2-2; D is unresolved. CDR1 is SGDLS and CDR2 is YYNGEE in the germline V gene. Deletions cut 0 bases from V and 1 base from J, with 4 bases between. This CDR3 is built from 14 residues.